The 3 T cell receptor beta chains below all came from one sample that was sequenced in a study of blood T cells in healthy people across ages. Combining a sample-barcoded 5' primer with a J-beta primer mix, a second PCR ran for roughly 7 to 11 cycles. TCRdb re-analysed the 5' RACE reads in MiXCR, keeping a single row per CDR3 protein. The profile shows roughly 1.6 million distinct CDR3 sequences, about 35% of them singletons. What was sequenced was blood. These receptors came from a woman between 25 and 40 years old in good health.

This clonotype has a count of ten or more. The gene calls are TRBV5-5 and TRBJ2-3, with D perhaps matching TRBD2 (5 bases). Germline assignment: CDR1 SGHKS and CDR2 YYEKEE (reference sequence). The V and J ends lost 2 bases and 3 bases respectively, with 13 bases between them. This CDR3 region has 15 residues. The CDR3 reads CASSFYGLVTDTQYF. For the CDR3, the DNA is TGTGCCAGCAGCTTTTACGGACTGGTGACAGATACGCAGTATTTT. Variable domain in full (rest from reference TRBV5-5 and TRBJ2-3): DAGVTQSPTHLIKTRGQQVTLRCSPISGHKSVSWYQQVLGQGPQFIFQYYEKEERGRGNFPDRFSARQFPNYSSELNVNALLLGDSALYLCASSFYGLVTDTQYFGPGTRLTVL.

This clonotype showed up just a few times. The chain links TRBV4-2 to TRBJ2-1; 13 positions match TRBD2. V shed 0 bases and J 0 bases; nucleotides not matched to a gene: 8. Per germline, CDR1 LGHNA and CDR2 YNFKEQ. This CDR3 region has 20 residues. DNA of the CDR3: TGTGCCAGCAGCCAAGAGCGGACTAGCGGGGGCGCGTTCTCCTACAATGAGCAGTTCTTC. Translated, it gives CASSQERTSGGAFSYNEQFF.

The V and J genes are TRBV7-2 and TRBJ1-3, with 7 bases that match TRBD1. Germline loops: CDR1 SGHTA, CDR2 FQGNSA. This CDR3 contains 14 residues. Trimming took 5 bases from V and 3 from J; bases not matched to a gene: 4. CDR3 amino acids: CASSETGVGNTIYF. CDR3 nucleotide sequence: TGTGCCAGCAGCGAAACAGGGGTTGGAAACACCATATATTTT.